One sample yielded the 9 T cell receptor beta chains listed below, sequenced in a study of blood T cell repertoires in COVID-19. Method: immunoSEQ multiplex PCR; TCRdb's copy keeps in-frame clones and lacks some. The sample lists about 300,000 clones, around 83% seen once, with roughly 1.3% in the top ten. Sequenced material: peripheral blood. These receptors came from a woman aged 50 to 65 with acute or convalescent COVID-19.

Written as DNA, the CDR3 is TGCGCCAGCAGCCCTGGGACAGGCTACTATGGCTACACCTTC. Its protein is CASSPGTGYYGYTF. This rearrangement joins TRBV5-1 to TRBJ1-2; 8 nucleotides match TRBD1. The J segment lost 3 bases and the V segment lost 4 bases, leaving 5 bases of the junction unmatched. From germline, CDR1 is SGHRS and CDR2 YFSETQ. The CDR3 spans 14 residues.

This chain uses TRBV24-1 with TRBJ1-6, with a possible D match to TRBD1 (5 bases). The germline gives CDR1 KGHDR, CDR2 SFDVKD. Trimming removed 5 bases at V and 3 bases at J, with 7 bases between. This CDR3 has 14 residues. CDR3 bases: TGTGCCACCAGTGTGACAGTCTATAATTCACCCCTCCACTTT. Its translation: CATSVTVYNSPLHF.

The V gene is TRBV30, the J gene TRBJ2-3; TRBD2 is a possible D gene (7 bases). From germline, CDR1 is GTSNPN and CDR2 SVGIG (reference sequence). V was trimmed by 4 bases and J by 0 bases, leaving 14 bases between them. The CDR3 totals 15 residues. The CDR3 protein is CAWKRGGRSTDTQYF. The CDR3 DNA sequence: TGTGCCTGGAAAAGGGGGGGCCGGAGCACAGATACGCAGTATTTT.

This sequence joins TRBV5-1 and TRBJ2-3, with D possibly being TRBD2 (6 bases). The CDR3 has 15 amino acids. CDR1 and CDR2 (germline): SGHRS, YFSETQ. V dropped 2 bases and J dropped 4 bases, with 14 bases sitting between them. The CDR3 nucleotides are TGCGCCAGCAGCTTCGACCCCTCGGGGGCAGATACGCAGTATTTT. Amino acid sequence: CASSFDPSGADTQYF.

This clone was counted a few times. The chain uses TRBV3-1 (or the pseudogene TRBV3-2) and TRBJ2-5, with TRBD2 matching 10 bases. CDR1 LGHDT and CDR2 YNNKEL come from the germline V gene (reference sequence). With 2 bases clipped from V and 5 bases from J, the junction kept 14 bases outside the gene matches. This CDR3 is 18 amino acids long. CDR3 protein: CASSQFARAGGVGETQYF. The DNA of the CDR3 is TGTGCCAGCAGCCAATTTGCCCGAGCGGGAGGGGTAGGTGAGACCCAGTACTTC.

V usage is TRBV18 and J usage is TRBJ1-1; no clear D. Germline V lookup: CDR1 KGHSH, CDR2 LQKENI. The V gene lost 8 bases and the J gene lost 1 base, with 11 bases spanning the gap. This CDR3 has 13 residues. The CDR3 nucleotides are TGTGCCAGCGCGGGCTGGCGGAACACTGAAGCTTTCTTT. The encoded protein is CASAGWRNTEAFF.

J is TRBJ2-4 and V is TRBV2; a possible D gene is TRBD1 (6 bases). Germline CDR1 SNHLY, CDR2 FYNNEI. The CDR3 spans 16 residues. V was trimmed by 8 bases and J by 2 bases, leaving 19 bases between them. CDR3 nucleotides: TGTGCCAGCGGGCCAACAGGGATTGGAACCAAAAACATTCAGTACTTC. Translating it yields CASGPTGIGTKNIQYF.

The DNA of the CDR3 is TGTGCCAGCAGCTTGGCCGACGGGATAAACTATGGCTACACCTTC. Amino acids: CASSLADGINYGYTF. The chain carries TRBV5-4 and TRBJ1-2; no clear D gene. The V gene lost 0 bases and the J gene lost 2 bases, with 11 bases spanning the gap. CDR3 size: 15 residues. Germline CDR1 SGHNT, CDR2 YYREEE (reference sequence). The entire variable domain, with the rest obtained from reference TRBV5-4 and TRBJ1-2, is as follows: ETGVTQSPTHLIKTRGQQVTLRCSSQSGHNTVSWYQQALGQGPQFIFQYYREEENGRGNFPPRFSGLQFPNYSSELNVNALELDDSALYLCASSLADGINYGYTFGSGTRLTVV.

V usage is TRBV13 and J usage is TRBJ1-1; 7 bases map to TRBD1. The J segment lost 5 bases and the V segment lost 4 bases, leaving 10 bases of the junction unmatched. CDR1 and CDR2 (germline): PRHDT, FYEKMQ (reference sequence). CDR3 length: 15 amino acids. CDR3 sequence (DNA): TGTGCCAGCAGCTCCCGAGCAGGGGGTAGGACTGAAGCTTTCTTT. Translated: CASSSRAGGRTEAFF.